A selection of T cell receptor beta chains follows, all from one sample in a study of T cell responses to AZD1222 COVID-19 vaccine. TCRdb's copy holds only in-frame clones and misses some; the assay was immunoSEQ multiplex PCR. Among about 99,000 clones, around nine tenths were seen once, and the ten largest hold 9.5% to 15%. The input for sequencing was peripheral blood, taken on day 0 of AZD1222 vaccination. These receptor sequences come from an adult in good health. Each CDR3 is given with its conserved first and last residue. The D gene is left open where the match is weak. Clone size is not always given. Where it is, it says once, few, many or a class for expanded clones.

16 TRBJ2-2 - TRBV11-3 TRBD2 TGTGCCAGCAGCCCGGGACTAGCGGGAGCCACCGGGGAGCTGTTTTTT CASSPGLAGATGELFF
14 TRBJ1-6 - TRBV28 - TGTGCCAGCAGTTTACCCGGGTTCCGGACACCCCTCCACTTT CASSLPGFRTPLHF
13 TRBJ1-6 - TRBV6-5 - TGTGCCAGCAGATCGGTTTATAATTCACCCCTCCACTTT CASRSVYNSPLHF
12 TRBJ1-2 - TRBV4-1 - TGCGCCAGCAGCCAAGCGCTGGACTACCTACTCTTC CASSQALDYLLF
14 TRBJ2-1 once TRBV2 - TGTGCCAGCAGCCTCAAGAGCTCCTACAATGAGCAGTTCTTC CASSLKSSYNEQFF
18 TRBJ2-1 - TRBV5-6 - TGTGCCAGCAGCGCCCTGAGGAGAGGAGGGGATCCCTACAATGAGCAGTTCTTC CASSALRRGGDPYNEQFF
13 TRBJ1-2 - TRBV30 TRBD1 TGTGCCTGGAGGTCAGGGGGAGGCTATGGCTACACCTTC CAWRSGGGYGYTF
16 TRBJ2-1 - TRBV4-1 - TGCGCCAGCAGCCAAGTCGATATCCTCTCCTACAATGAGCAGTTCTTC CASSQVDILSYNEQFF
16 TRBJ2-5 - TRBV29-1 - TGCAGCGTTGAAGATCTTAGGTCCGGGTCCAAAGAGACCCAGTACTTC CSVEDLRSGSKETQYF
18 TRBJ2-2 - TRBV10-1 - TGCGCCAGCAGTGATACCCGACCCGGAGGGGCTTACACCGGGGAGCTGTTTTTT CASSDTRPGGAYTGELFF
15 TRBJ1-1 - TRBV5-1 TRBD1 TGCGCCAGCAGCTTGGAGGGACAGGGTGGCACTGAAGCTTTCTTT CASSLEGQGGTEAFF
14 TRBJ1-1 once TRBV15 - TGTGCCACGGGAATGGGTGGGGCCTCCACTGAAGCTTTCTTT CATGMGGASTEAFF
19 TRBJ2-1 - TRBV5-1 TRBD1 TGCGCCAGCAGCTTGATGGGGACAGGGGGAGCCGGGTCCTACAATGAGCAGTTCTTC CASSLMGTGGAGSYNEQFF
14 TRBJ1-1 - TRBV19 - TGTGCCAGTACCCGCGGTGGGCCGCCCGCGGAGGCTTTCTTT CASTRGGPPAEAFF
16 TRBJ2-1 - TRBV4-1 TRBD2 TGCGCCAGCAGCCGACAACCTAGCGGGAGTGTCTATGAGCAGTTCTTC CASSRQPSGSVYEQFF
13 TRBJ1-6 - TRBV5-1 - TGCGCCAGCGGGGACCGGGTGGGGTCACCCCTCCACTTT CASGDRVGSPLHF
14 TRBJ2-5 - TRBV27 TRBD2 TGTGCCAGCAGACTTGGGACTAGCGGGGAGACCCAGTACTTC CASRLGTSGETQYF
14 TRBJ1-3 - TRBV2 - TGTGCCAGCATCTCGGACACCCCCGGAAACACCATATATTTT CASISDTPGNTIYF
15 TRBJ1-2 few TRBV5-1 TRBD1 TGCGCCAGCAGCTCTGAGCCCGGGACAGCGTATGGCTACACCTTC CASSSEPGTAYGYTF
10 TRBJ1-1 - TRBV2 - TGTGCCAGCACGGTCCTGAATGCTTTCTTT CASTVLNAFF
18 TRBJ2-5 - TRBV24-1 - TGTGCCACCAGTGATTTGCCCCGGTCATCGCCCCGGGAGGAGACCCAGTACTTC CATSDLPRSSPREETQYF
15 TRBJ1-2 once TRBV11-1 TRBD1 TGTGCCAGCAGCCCCAGACAGGGAGGATTCTATGGCTACACCTTC CASSPRQGGFYGYTF
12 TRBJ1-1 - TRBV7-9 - TGTGCCAGCAGCTTAGGGGACAAAGAAGCTTTCTTT CASSLGDKEAFF
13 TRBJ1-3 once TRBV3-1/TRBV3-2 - TGTGCCAGCAGCCAAGTAGTAGGGGACACCATATATTTT CASSQVVGDTIYF
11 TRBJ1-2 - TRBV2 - TGTGCCAGCGGCGCGGGCTCTGGCTACACCTTC CASGAGSGYTF
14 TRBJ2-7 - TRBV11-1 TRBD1 TGTGCCAGCAGCTTGACAGGGGTATCCTACGAGCAGTACTTC CASSLTGVSYEQYF
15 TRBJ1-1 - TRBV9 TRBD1 TGTGCCAGCAGCGTAGTGGCAGGGGGCACCACTGAAGCTTTCTTT CASSVVAGGTTEAFF
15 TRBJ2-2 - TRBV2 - TGTGCCAGCAGTGAAAACCCTACGAACACCGGGGAGCTGTTTTTT CASSENPTNTGELFF
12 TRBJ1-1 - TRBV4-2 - TGTGCCAGCAGCCTCGGGGGCGGGGAGGCTTTCTTT CASSLGGGEAFF
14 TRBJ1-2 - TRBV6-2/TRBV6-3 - TGTGCCAGCAGTTACCCTGAGGGTCGGGATGGCTACACCTTC CASSYPEGRDGYTF
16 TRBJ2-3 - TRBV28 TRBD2 TGTGCCAGCAGTTTATGGACTAGCGGGAGGATAGATACGCAGTATTTT CASSLWTSGRIDTQYF
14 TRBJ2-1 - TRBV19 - TGTGCCAGTAGGGCGGGGACGACCTACAATGAGCAGTTCTTC CASRAGTTYNEQFF
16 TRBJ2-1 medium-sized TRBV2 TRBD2 TGTGCCAGCAGTGAAGCGCTTAGCGGGAGGAACAATGAGCAGTTCTTC CASSEALSGRNNEQFF
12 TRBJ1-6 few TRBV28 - TGTGCCAGCAGAAGAATGAATTCACCCCTCCACTTT CASRRMNSPLHF
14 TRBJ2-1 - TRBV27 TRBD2 TGTGCCAGCAAACTAGCGGTAGAATACAATGAGCAGTTCTTC CASKLAVEYNEQFF
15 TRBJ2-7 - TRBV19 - TGTGCCAGTAGCCTTCGGGCAGGGCCGGCCTACGAGCAGTACTTC CASSLRAGPAYEQYF
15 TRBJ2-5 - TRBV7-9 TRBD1 TGTGCCAGCAGCTCCTACAGGGGATACCAAGAGACCCAGTACTTC CASSSYRGYQETQYF
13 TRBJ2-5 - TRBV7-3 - TGTGCCAGCAGCAACAGGGTTGGGGAGACCCAGTACTTC CASSNRVGETQYF
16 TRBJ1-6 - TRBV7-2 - TGTGCCAGCAGCTCTCGCGGGCAGGGAAGAAATTCACCCCTCCACTTT CASSSRGQGRNSPLHF
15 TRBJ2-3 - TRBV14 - TGTGCCAGCAGTCTTTATGGCGGGGTGTCAGATACGCAGTATTTT CASSLYGGVSDTQYF
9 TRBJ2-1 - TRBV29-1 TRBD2 TGCAGCGCCGGGAGGGAGCAGTTCTTC CSAGREQFF
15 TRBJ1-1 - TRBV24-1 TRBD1 TGTGCCACCAGTGACCCAGGGGGCTGGGACACTGAAGCTTTCTTT CATSDPGGWDTEAFF
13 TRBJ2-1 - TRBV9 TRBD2 TGTGCCAGCAGCGGGACTAGCGGAAATGAGCAGTTCTTC CASSGTSGNEQFF
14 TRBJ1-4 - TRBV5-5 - TGTGCCAGCAGCTTCGGACCGGGGAATGAAAAACTGTTTTTT CASSFGPGNEKLFF
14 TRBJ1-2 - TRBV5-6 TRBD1 TGTGCCAGCAGCTTGCGGGACAGATTCTATGGCTACACCTTC CASSLRDRFYGYTF
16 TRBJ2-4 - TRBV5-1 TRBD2 TGCGCCAGCAGCTCGCTCGGGACTAGCGGGAAAAACATTCAGTACTTC CASSSLGTSGKNIQYF
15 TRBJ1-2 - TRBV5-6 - TGTGCCAGCAGCTTGGGGCAGGAACTTAACTATGGCTACACCTTC CASSLGQELNYGYTF
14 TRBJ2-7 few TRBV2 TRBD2 TGTGCCAGCAGTGTCCCGAGCGGGGACCACGAGCAGTACTTC CASSVPSGDHEQYF
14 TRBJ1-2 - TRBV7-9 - TGTGCCAGCAGCTTAGCGGCGGCTAACTATGGCTACACCTTC CASSLAAANYGYTF
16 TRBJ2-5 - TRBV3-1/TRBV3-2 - TGTGCCAGCAGTCCATTGGGGCTACAGGGCCAAGAGACCCAGTACTTC CASSPLGLQGQETQYF
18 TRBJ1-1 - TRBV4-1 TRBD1 TGCGCCAGCAGCCAAGATGTCATCCGGACAGGGGGCGGCACTGAAGCTTTCTTT CASSQDVIRTGGGTEAFF